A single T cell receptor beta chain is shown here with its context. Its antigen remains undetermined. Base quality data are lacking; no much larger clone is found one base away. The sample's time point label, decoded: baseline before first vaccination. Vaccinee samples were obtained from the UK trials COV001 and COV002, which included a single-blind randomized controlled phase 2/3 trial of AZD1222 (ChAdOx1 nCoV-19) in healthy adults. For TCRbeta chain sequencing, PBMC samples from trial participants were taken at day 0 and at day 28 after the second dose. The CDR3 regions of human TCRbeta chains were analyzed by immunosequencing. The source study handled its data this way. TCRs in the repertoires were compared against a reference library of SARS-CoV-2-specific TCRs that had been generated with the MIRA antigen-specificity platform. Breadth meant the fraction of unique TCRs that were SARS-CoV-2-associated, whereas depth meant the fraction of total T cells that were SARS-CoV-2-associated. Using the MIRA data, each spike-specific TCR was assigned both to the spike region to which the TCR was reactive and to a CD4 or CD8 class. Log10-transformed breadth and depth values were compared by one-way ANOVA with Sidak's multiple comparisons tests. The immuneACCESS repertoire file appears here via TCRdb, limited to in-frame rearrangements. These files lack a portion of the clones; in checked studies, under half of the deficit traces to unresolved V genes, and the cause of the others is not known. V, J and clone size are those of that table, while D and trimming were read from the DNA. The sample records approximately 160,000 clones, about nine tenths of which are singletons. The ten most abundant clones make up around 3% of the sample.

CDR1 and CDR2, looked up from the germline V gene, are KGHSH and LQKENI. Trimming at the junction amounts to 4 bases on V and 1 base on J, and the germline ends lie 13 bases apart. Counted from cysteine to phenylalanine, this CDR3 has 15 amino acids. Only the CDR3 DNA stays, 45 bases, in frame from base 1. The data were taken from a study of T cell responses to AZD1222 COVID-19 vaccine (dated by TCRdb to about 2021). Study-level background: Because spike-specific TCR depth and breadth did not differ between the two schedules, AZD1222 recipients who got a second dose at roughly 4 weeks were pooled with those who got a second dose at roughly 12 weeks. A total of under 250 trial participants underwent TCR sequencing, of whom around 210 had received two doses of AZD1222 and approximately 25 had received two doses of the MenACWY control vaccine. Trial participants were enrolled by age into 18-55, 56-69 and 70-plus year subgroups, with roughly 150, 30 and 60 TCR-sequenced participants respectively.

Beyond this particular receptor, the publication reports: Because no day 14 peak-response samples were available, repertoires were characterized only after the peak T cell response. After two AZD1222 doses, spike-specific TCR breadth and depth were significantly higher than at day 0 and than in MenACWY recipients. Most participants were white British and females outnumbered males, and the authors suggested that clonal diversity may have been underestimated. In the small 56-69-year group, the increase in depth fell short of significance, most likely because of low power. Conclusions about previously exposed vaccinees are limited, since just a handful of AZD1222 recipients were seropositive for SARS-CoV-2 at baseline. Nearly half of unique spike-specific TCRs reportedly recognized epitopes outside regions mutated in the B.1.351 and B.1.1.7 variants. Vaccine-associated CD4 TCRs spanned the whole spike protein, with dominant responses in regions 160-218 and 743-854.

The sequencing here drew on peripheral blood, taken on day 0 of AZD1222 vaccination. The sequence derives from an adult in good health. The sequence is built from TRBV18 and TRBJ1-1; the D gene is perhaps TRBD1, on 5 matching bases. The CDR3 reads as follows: CASSRFPDKNTEAFF. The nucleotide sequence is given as TGTGCCAGCTCACGGTTCCCGGACAAGAACACTGAAGCTTTCTTT.